Presented here are 24 T cell receptor beta chains from one specimen sequenced in a study of shared clonotypes between healthy human individuals. Repertoires were generated with immunoSEQ multiplex PCR, while TCRdb's copy carries only in-frame clones and drops some. Here the sample spans approximately 2.5 million clones, 93% being singletons. The sample taken for sequencing was naive CD4+ T cells from PBMCs. The subset: CD45RA+ positively selected. The receptors were gathered from a man younger than 30 in good health. Some clones in this sample may be carry-over from other donors' samples.

This clone has a handful of counts. The chain recombines TRBV30 with TRBJ1-5; TRBD1 might be the D (6 bases). The CDR3 has 15 amino acids. Per germline, CDR1 GTSNPN and CDR2 SVGIG (reference sequence). Deletions cut 0 bases from V and 5 bases from J, with 14 bases between. CDR3 bases: TGTGCCTGGAGTGTACTGGGGGGGCCGGATCAGCCCCAGCATTTT. This gives the protein CAWSVLGGPDQPQHF.

This clone turned up a few times. The chain combines TRBV2 with TRBJ1-2; a possible D gene is TRBD1 (5 bases). The V gene's germline CDR1 is SNHLY and CDR2 FYNNEI. The CDR3 has 17 amino acids. The ends were cut back, 6 bases at V and 1 base at J, with 21 bases in the middle. The DNA for the CDR3 is TGTGCCAGCAGGGATCTTCGGGAGGGGAGACTTAACTATGGCTACACCTTC. It codes for CASRDLREGRLNYGYTF.

The chain recombines TRBV5-6 with TRBJ2-3; possible D gene TRBD1, 6 bases. The length of the CDR3 is 15 residues. The V end lost 2 bases, the J end lost 3 bases, and 13 bases lay between the germline ends. Germline values: CDR1 SGHDT, CDR2 YYEEEE. The CDR3 nucleotides are TGTGCCAGCAGCTTAGTGACAGGAGGTACAGATACGCAGTATTTT. Protein sequence: CASSLVTGGTDTQYF.

CDR3 coding DNA: TGTGCCAGCGGAACCTTAAGGGAGACCCAGTACTTC. Translation gives CASGTLRETQYF. The chain links TRBV28 to TRBJ2-5; D is unresolved. From germline, CDR1 is MDHEN and CDR2 SYDVKM. The ends were cut back, 8 bases at V and 5 bases at J, with 12 bases in the middle. The CDR3 loop spans 12 amino acids.

The chain has TRBV6-1 and TRBJ1-5, with 7 bases fitting TRBD1. CDR1 is MNHNS and CDR2 is SASEGT in the germline V gene. V shed 0 bases, J shed 7 bases, and the junction held 3 bases outside the gene matches. This CDR3 has 14 residues. The CDR3 is CASSEAGGWQPQHF. CDR3 bases: TGTGCCAGCAGTGAAGCAGGGGGCTGGCAGCCCCAGCATTTT.

This clone showed up just a few times. V and J are TRBV29-1 and TRBJ1-2; TRBD1 matches 10 bases. J gave up 4 bases and V 6 bases, and 5 bases lay outside the gene matches. The germline gives CDR1 SQVTM, CDR2 ANQGSEA. This CDR3 is 13 amino acids long. The CDR3 DNA sequence: TGCAGCGTGTCGACAGGGGGCACCTATGGCTACACCTTC. Translating gives CSVSTGGTYGYTF.

The chain recombines TRBV28 with TRBJ2-2; 8 nucleotides line up with TRBD2. This CDR3 comprises 21 residues. CDR1 MDHEN and CDR2 SYDVKM come from the germline V gene. J lost 3 bases, V lost 0 bases, and 18 bases had no gene match. This CDR3 reads CASSLWTKGGRPAPDTGELFF. CDR3 DNA sequence: TGTGCCAGCAGTTTATGGACTAAAGGCGGGAGGCCCGCCCCGGACACCGGGGAGCTGTTTTTT.

The chain has TRBV6-1 and TRBJ1-5; D remains unclear. This CDR3 is 15 amino acids long. Germline-derived CDR1 and CDR2 are MNHNS and SASEGT. V lost 4 bases, J lost 0 bases, and 10 bases lay in between. CDR3 sequence reads: CASSVRRVSNQPQHF. For the CDR3, the DNA is TGTGCCAGCAGTGTGCGGAGGGTTAGCAATCAGCCCCAGCATTTT.

The chain joins TRBV12-5 to TRBJ1-1; D not certain. CDR1 is LGHNT, CDR2 FRNRAP, per germline. The V end was cut by 5 bases, the J end by 3 bases, with 7 bases between. The CDR3 contains 12 residues. The CDR3 protein is CASGERDTEAFF. In DNA form, the CDR3 reads TGTGCTAGTGGTGAGCGAGACACTGAAGCTTTCTTT.

This rearrangement joins TRBV7-3 to TRBJ2-1; 10 nucleotides align to TRBD2. This CDR3 is 15 amino acids long. Per the germline V gene, CDR1 is SGHTA and CDR2 is FQGTGA. The ends lost 2 bases at V and 5 bases at J; junction bases unmatched: 3. CDR3 amino acids: CASSLVGLANNEQFF. The DNA of the CDR3 is TGTGCCAGCAGCTTAGTGGGACTAGCGAACAATGAGCAGTTCTTC.

The V and J genes are TRBV6-5 and TRBJ1-1, with a weak D call TRBD1 (5 bases). This CDR3 comprises 12 residues. In germline, CDR1 is MNHEY, CDR2 SVGAGI. The V end lost 6 bases, the J end lost 5 bases, and 10 bases lay between the germline ends. The CDR3 protein is CASSLRGTEAFF. CDR3 nucleotide sequence: TGTGCCAGCAGCCTCCGGGGGACTGAAGCTTTCTTT.

To note about this clone: The sample carries other DNA sequences with the same CDR3. The chain is built from TRBV7-3 and TRBJ2-3; a possible D gene is TRBD2 (6 bases). Between the trimmed V and J ends, which lost 4 bases and 0 bases, there was a span of 8 bases. Germline CDR1 SGHTA, CDR2 FQGTGA. The CDR3 sequence is 14 residues long. The CDR3 DNA is TGTGCCAGCAGCTCCGGGACTAGCACAGATACGCAGTATTTT. This sequence encodes CASSSGTSTDTQYF.

A word on this clone: The identical CDR3 is also encoded by other nucleotide sequences in the sample. The chain couples TRBV28 to TRBJ1-2; TRBD1 matches at 10 bases. The V gene end was trimmed by 6 bases and the J gene end by 4 bases; junction bases not matched to a gene: 8. Germline V CDR1 and CDR2: MDHEN, SYDVKM. The CDR3 is made up of 15 amino acids. In DNA form, the CDR3 reads TGTGCCAGCAGCCTGACAGGGGGCGCAGGCTATGGCTACACCTTC. This codes for CASSLTGGAGYGYTF.

The chain employs TRBV9 and TRBJ2-7, with 9 bases fitting TRBD2. The germline V gene has CDR1 SGDLS and CDR2 YYNGEE. The CDR3 contains 15 residues. V was clipped by 2 bases and J by 4 bases; unmatched bases: 7. The CDR3 reads CASSVSSGILYEQYF. The DNA of the CDR3 is TGTGCCAGCAGCGTGTCTAGCGGGATATTGTACGAGCAGTACTTC.

The V gene is TRBV11-3, the J gene TRBJ2-7; 10 nucleotides agree with TRBD1. The V gene's germline CDR1 is SGHNT and CDR2 YENEEA. The CDR3 extends over 15 amino acids. V lost 6 bases, J lost 0 bases, and 5 bases stayed unmatched. The CDR3 DNA follows: TGTGCCAGCAGTCCGGGACAGGGGCTCTCCTACGAGCAGTACTTC. Translating gives CASSPGQGLSYEQYF.

The J gene is TRBJ2-7, the V gene TRBV18; 8 nucleotides agree with TRBD2. The CDR3 is 15 amino acids. Per germline, CDR1 KGHSH and CDR2 LQKENI. J lost 3 bases, V lost 6 bases, and 10 bases had no gene match. The CDR3 loop is CASSSDTGGNYEQYF. CDR3 DNA: TGTGCCAGCTCGTCCGATACGGGAGGGAACTACGAGCAGTACTTC. The whole variable domain, filled in from reference TRBV18 and TRBJ2-7, reads NAGVMQNPRHLVRRRGQEARLRCSPMKGHSHVYWYRQLPEEGLKFMVYLQKENIIDESGMPKERFSAEFPKEGPSILRIQQVVRGDSAAYFCASSSDTGGNYEQYFGPGTRLTVT.

The rearrangement links TRBV7-9 to TRBJ2-7, with a tentative D call TRBD2 (7 bases). This CDR3 has 14 amino acids. Germline CDR1 and CDR2: SEHNR and FQNEAQ (reference sequence). Trimming removed 5 bases at V and 7 bases at J, with 18 bases between. CDR3 loop: CASSHGGRTEEQYF. The CDR3 nucleotides are TGTGCCAGCAGCCACGGGGGGCGGACCGAAGAGCAGTACTTC.

This clone was seen just once. The chain links TRBV4-1 to TRBJ1-5, with D possibly TRBD1 on 5 matching bases. This CDR3 is 14 amino acids long. CDR1 MGHRA and CDR2 YSYEKL come from the germline V gene. V gave up 1 base and J gave up 5 bases, with 9 bases separating them. The CDR3 DNA reads as TGCGCCAGCAGCCAAGTTGGAGGGGATCAGCCCCAGCATTTT. It yields the protein CASSQVGGDQPQHF.

This chain links TRBV12-5 with TRBJ1-2, with a possible D match to TRBD1 (5 bases). V was clipped by 7 bases and J by 2 bases, with 14 bases between them. The CDR3 loop spans 14 amino acids. Germline assignment: CDR1 LGHNT and CDR2 FRNRAP. The CDR3 DNA follows: TGTGCTAGTGCTCCAGGGAATTTGAACTATGGCTACACCTTC. It specifies CASAPGNLNYGYTF. The variable domain in full, with the rest retrieved from reference TRBV12-5 and TRBJ1-2, is DARVTQTPRHKVTEMGQEVTMRCQPILGHNTVFWYRQTMMQGLELLAYFRNRAPLDDSGMPKDRFSAEMPDATLATLKIQPSEPRDSAVYFCASAPGNLNYGYTFGSGTRLTVV.

Turning to this clone: Other nucleotide sequences from this sample produce the same CDR3. The genes are TRBV9 and TRBJ2-3; 11 bases are a match to TRBD2. The germline CDR1 and CDR2 sequences are SGDLS and YYNGEE. V shed 0 bases, J shed 3 bases, and the junction held 3 bases outside the gene matches. The CDR3 is 16 amino acids. The CDR3 sequence: CASSVVAGGPTDTQYF. The CDR3 region has the DNA TGTGCCAGCAGCGTAGTAGCGGGAGGGCCTACAGATACGCAGTATTTT.

The genes are TRBV5-5 and TRBJ2-1; D uncertain. The germline gives CDR1 SGHKS, CDR2 YYEKEE (reference sequence). The CDR3 spans 15 residues. Trimming shortened V by 0 bases and J by 1 base, and 8 bases separated the two germline ends. The CDR3: CASSLVRNSYNEQFF. CDR3 DNA: TGTGCCAGCAGCTTGGTCCGGAATTCCTACAATGAGCAGTTCTTC.

This clone was counted once. V gene TRBV25-1 combines with J gene TRBJ1-4; no reliable D call. The CDR3 runs to 15 residues. Trimming cost V 3 bases and J 0 bases, with 8 bases left between them. CDR1 is MGHDK and CDR2 is SYGVNS in the germline V gene. The CDR3 DNA reads as TGTGCCAGCAGTGAGCAGCTTGCAACTAATGAAAAACTGTTTTTT. Its protein product is CASSEQLATNEKLFF.

This chain uses TRBV10-3 with TRBJ1-5; TRBD1 matches at 8 bases. Germline V gene lookup returns CDR1 ENHRY and CDR2 SYGVKD. The CDR3 loop spans 16 amino acids. V lost 4 bases, J lost 1 base, and 6 bases stayed unmatched. CDR3 coding DNA: TGTGCCATCAGTGCGTCTCGGACAGGGAGCAATCAGCCCCAGCATTTT. This codes for CAISASRTGSNQPQHF.

The rearrangement joins TRBV9 to TRBJ1-1; tentative D call: TRBD1 (6 bases). V lost 4 bases, J lost 1 base, and 14 bases lay in between. Germline V gene lookup returns CDR1 SGDLS and CDR2 YYNGEE. This CDR3 region has 15 residues. This CDR3 is CASSPGSGANTEAFF. DNA of the CDR3: TGTGCCAGCAGCCCAGGGTCGGGGGCGAACACTGAAGCTTTCTTT.